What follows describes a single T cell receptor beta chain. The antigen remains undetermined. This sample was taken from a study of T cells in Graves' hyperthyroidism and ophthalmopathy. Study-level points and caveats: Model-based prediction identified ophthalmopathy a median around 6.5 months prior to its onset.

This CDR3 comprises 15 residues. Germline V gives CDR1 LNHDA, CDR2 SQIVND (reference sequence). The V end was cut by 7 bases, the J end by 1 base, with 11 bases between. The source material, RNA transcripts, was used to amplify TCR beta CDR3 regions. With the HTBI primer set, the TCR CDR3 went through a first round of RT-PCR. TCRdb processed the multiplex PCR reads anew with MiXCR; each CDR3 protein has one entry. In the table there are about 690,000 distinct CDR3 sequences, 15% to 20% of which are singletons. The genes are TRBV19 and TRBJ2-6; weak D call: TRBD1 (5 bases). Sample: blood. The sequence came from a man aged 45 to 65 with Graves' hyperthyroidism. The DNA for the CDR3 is TGTGCCAGTACGGCAGGGTGGTCTGGGGCCAACGTCCTGACTTTC. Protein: CASTAGWSGANVLTF.